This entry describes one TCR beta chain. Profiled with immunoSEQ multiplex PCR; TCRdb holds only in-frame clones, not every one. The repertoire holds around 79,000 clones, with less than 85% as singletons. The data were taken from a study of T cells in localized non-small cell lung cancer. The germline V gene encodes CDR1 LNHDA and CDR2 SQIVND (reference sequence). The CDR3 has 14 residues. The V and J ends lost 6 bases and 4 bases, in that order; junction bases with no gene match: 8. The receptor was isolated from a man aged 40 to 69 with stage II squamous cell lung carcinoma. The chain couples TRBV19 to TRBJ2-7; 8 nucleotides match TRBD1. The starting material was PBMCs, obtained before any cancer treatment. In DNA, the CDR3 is TGTGCCAGTAGCCTACAGGGGGAATTTTACGAGCAGTACTTC. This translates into CASSLQGEFYEQYF.